This T cell receptor beta chain was sequenced for a study of blood T cell repertoires in COVID-19. The germline CDR1 and CDR2 sequences are LNHDA and SQIVND (reference sequence). After removal of 0 bases from V and 4 bases from J, the junction contained 8 bases not matched to a gene. The length of the CDR3 is 16 residues. Method: immunoSEQ multiplex PCR; TCRdb's copy keeps in-frame clones and lacks some. The sample holds 75,000 to 90,000 clones, under 95% seen once. Sequenced input: peripheral blood. J is TRBJ1-2 and V is TRBV19, with 7 bases aligning to TRBD1. This clonotype was obtained from a human donor in a cohort sampled during active COVID-19. The CDR3 here is CASSIDLTGTVYGYTF. The CDR3, as DNA: TGTGCCAGTAGTATAGATCTAACAGGGACAGTCTATGGCTACACCTTC.